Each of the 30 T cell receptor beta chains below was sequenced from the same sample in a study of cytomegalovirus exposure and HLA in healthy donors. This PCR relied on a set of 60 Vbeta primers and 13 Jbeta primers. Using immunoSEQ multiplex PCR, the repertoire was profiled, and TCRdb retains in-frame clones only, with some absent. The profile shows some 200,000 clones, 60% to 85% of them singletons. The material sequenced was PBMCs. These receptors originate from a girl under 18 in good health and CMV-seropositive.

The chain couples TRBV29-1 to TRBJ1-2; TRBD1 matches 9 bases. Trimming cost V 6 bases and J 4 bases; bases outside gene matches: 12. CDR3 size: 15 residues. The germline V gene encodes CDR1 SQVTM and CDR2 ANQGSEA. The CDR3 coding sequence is TGCAGCGTATCTTTTACAGGGGGCTCCGGCTATGGCTACACCTTC. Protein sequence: CSVSFTGGSGYGYTF.

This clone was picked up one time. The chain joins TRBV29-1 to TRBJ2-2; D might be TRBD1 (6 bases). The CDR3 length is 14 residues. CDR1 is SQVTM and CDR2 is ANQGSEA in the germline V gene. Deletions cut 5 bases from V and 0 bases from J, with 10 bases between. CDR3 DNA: TGCAGCGTTCGGGACACCACGAACACCGGGGAGCTGTTTTTT. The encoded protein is CSVRDTTNTGELFF.

The CDR3 reads CSVLTGDYNSPLHF. CDR3 nucleotides: TGCAGCGTTCTGACAGGGGATTATAATTCACCCCTCCACTTT. The chain has TRBV29-1 and TRBJ1-6, with 8 bases matching TRBD1. CDR1 and CDR2 from the germline V gene are SQVTM and ANQGSEA. Trimming cost V 5 bases and J 4 bases; bases outside gene matches: 4. The CDR3 has 14 amino acids.

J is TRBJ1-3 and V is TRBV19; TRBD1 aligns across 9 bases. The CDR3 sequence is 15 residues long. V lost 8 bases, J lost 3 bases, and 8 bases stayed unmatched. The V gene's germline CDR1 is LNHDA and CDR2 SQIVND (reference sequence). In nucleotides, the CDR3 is TGTGCCAGTCGAAACAGGGGGCTTGGTGGAAACACCATATATTTT. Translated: CASRNRGLGGNTIYF. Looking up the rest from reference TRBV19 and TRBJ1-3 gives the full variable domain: DGGITQSPKYLFRKEGQNVTLSCEQNLNHDAMYWYRQDPGQGLRLIYYSQIVNDFQKGDIAEGYSVSREKKESFPLTVTSAQKNPTAFYLCASRNRGLGGNTIYFGEGSWLTVV.

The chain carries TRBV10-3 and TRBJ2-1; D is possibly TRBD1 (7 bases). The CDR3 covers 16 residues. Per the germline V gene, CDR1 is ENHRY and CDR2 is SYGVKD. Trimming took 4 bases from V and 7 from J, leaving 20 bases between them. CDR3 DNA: TGTGCCATCAGTGGAGTATCCAGGGGGAGGTGGAATGAGCAGTTCTTC. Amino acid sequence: CAISGVSRGRWNEQFF.

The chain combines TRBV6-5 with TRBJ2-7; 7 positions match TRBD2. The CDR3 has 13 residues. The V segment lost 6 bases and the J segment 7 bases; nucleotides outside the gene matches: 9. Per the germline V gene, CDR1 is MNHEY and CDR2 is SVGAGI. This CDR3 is CASSSGRSGEQYF. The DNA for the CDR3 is TGTGCCAGCAGCTCCGGGAGGTCCGGGGAGCAGTACTTC.

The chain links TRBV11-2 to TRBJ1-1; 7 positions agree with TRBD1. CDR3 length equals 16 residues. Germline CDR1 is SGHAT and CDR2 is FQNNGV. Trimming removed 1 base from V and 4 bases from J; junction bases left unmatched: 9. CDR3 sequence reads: CASSLVGGGFSTEAFF. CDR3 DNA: TGTGCCAGCAGCTTAGTAGGGGGCGGGTTTTCCACTGAAGCTTTCTTT.

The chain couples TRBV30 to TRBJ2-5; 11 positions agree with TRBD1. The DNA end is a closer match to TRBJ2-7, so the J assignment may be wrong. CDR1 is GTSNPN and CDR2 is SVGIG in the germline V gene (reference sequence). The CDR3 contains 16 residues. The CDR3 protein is CAWSDLPGQGGYEQYF. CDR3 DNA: TGTGCCTGGAGTGATCTACCGGGACAGGGGGGGTACGAGCAGTACTTC.

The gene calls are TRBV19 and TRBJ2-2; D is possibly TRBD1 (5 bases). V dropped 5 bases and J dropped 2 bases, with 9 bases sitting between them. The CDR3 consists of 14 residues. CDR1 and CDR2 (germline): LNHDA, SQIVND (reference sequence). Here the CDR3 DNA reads TGTGCCAGTAGTGAGACAGCCAACACCGGGGAGCTGTTTTTT. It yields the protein CASSETANTGELFF.

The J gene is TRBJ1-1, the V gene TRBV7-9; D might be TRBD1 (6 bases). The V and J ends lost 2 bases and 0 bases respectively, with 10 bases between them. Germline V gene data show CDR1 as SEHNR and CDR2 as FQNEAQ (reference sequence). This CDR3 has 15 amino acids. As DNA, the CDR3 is TGTGCCAGCAGCTTAAGGGGGGGGATGAACACTGAAGCTTTCTTT. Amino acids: CASSLRGGMNTEAFF. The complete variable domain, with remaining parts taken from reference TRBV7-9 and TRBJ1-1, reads DTGVSQNPRHKITKRGQNVTFRCDPISEHNRLYWYRQTLGQGPEFLTYFQNEAQLEKSRLLSDRFSAERPKGSFSTLEIQRTEQGDSAMYLCASSLRGGMNTEAFFGQGTRLTVV.

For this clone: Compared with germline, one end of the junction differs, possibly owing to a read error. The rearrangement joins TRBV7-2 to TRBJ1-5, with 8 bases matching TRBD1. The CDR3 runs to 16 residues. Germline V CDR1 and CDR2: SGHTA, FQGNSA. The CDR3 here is CASSLAGTGGNQPQHF. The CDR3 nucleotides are TGTGCCAGCAGCCTAGCCGGGACAGGAGGCAATCAGCCCCAGCATTTT.

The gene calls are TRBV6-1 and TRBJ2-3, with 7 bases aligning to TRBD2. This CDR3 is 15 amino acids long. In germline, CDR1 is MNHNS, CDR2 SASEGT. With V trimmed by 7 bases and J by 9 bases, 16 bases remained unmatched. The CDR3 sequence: CASTSGTNPGGTQYF. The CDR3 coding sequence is TGTGCCAGCACATCCGGGACTAACCCGGGTGGGACGCAGTATTTT.

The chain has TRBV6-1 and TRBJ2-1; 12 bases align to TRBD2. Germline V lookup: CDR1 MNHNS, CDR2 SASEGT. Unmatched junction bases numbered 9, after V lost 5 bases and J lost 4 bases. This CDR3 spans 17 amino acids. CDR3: CASSQGLAGYGYNEQFF. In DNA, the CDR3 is TGTGCCAGCAGTCAAGGACTAGCGGGGTATGGTTACAATGAGCAGTTCTTC.

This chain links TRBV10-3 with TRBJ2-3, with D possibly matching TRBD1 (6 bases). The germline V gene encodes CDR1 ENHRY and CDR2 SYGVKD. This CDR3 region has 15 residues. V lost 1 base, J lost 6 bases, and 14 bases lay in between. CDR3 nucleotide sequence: TGTGCCATCAGTGAGTTAACAGGGTACGTGGATACGCAGTATTTT. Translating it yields CAISELTGYVDTQYF.

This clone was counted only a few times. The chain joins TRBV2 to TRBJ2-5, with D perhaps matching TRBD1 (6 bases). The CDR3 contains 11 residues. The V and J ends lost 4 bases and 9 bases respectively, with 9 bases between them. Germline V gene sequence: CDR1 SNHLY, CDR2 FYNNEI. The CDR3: CASSVEGAQYF. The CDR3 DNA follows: TGTGCCAGCAGTGTAGAGGGGGCCCAGTACTTC.

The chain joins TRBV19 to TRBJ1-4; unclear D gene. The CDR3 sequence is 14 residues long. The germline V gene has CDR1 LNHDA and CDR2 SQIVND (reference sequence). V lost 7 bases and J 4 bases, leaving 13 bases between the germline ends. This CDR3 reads CASTTTGNNEKLFF. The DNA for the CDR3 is TGTGCCAGTACCACGACGGGTAATAATGAAAAACTGTTTTTT.

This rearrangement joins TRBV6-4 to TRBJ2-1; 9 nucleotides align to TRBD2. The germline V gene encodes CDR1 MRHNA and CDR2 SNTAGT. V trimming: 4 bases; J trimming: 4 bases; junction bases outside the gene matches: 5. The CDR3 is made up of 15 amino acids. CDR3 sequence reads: CASSVSGGRYNEQFF. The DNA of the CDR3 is TGTGCCAGCAGTGTTAGCGGGGGACGATACAATGAGCAGTTCTTC.

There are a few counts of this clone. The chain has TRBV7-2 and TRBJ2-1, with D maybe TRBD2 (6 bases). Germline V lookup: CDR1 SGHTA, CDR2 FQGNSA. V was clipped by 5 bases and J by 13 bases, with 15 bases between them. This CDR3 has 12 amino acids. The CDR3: CASSAPPAGQFF. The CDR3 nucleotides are TGTGCCAGCAGCGCCCCCCCGGCGGGACAGTTCTTC. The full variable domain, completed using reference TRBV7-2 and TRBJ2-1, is GAGVSQSPSNKVTEKGKDVELRCDPISGHTALYWYRQSLGQGLEFLIYFQGNSAPDKSGLPSDRFSAERTGGSVSTLTIQRTQQEDSAVYLCASSAPPAGQFFGPGTRLTVL.

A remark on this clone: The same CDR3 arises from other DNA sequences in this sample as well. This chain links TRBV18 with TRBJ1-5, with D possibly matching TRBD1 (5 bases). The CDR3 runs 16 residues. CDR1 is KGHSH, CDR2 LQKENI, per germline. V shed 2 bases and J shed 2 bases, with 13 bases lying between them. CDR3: CASSPGGAGGNQPQHF. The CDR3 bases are TGTGCCAGCTCACCAGGCGGGGCGGGTGGCAATCAGCCCCAGCATTTT.

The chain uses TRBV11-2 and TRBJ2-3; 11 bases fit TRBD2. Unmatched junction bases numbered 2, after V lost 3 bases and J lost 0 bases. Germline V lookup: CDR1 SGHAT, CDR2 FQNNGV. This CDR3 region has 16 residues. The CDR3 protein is CASSFLAGGSTDTQYF. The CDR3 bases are TGTGCCAGCAGCTTTCTAGCGGGGGGTAGCACAGATACGCAGTATTTT.

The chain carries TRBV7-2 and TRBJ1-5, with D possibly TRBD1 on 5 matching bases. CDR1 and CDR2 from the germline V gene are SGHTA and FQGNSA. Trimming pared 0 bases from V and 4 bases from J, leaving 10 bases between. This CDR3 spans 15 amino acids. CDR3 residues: CASSLAPTGNQPQHF. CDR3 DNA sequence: TGTGCCAGCAGCTTAGCGCCCACAGGTAATCAGCCCCAGCATTTT.

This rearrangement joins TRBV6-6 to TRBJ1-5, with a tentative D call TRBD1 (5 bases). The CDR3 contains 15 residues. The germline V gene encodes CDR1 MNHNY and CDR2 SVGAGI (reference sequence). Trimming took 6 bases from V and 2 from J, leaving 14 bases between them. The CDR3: CASSLSPGGNQPQHF. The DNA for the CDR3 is TGTGCCAGCAGCCTATCCCCGGGGGGCAATCAGCCCCAGCATTTT.

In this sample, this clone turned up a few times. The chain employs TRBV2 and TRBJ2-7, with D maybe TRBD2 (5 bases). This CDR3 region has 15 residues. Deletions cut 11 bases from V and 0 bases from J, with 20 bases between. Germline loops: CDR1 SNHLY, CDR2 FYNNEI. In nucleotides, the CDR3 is TGTGCCTTTAAACCCCCCACGGGGAACTCCTACGAGCAGTACTTC. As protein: CAFKPPTGNSYEQYF.

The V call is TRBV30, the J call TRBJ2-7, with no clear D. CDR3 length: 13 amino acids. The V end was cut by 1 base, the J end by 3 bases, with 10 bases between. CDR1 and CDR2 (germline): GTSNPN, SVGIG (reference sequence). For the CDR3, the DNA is TGTGCCTGGAGTGAGATCTCAGGCTACGAGCAGTACTTC. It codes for CAWSEISGYEQYF.

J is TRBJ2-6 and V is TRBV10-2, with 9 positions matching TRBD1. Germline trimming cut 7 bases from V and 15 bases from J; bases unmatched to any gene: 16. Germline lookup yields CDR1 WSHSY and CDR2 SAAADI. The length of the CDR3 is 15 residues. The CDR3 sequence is CASIREGQGPPGLTF. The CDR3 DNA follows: TGCGCCAGCATCAGGGAGGGACAGGGTCCTCCAGGCCTGACTTTC.

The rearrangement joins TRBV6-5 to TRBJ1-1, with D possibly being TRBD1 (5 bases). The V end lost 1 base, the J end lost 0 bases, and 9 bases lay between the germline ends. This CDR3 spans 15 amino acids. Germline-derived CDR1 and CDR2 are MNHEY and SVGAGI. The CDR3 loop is CASSYFQGLNTEAFF. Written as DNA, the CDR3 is TGTGCCAGCAGTTACTTTCAGGGTCTGAACACTGAAGCTTTCTTT.

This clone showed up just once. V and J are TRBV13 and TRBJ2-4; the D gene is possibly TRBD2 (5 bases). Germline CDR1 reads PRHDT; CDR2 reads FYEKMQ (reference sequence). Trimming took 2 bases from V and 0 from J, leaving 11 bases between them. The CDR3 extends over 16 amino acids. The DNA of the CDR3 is TGTGCCAGCAGCTTATCCCTCGGACTAGCCAAAAACATTCAGTACTTC. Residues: CASSLSLGLAKNIQYF. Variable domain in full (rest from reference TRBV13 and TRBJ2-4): AAGVIQSPRHLIKEKRETATLKCYPIPRHDTVYWYQQGPGQDPQFLISFYEKMQSDKGSIPDRFSAQQFSDYHSELNMSSLELGDSALYFCASSLSLGLAKNIQYFGAGTRLSVL.

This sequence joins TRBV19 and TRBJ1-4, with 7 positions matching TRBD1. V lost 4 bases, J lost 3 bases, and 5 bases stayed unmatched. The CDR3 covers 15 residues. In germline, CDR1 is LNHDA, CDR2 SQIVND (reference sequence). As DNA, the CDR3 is TGTGCCAGTAGTAACCCGGGACAGCCTAATGAAAAACTGTTTTTT. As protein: CASSNPGQPNEKLFF.

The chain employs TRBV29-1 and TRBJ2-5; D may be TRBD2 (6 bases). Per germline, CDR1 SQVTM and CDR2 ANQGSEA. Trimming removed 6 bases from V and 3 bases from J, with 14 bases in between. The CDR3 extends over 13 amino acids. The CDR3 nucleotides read TGCAGCGTCCTGAGGGGCGGGGAAGAGACCCAGTACTTC. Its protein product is CSVLRGGEETQYF.

CDR3 residues: CASSPSRDSATNNYGYTF. The DNA for the CDR3 is TGCGCCAGCAGCCCATCCCGGGACAGCGCAACTAATAACTATGGCTACACCTTC. The chain couples TRBV4-1 to TRBJ1-2, with 7 positions matching TRBD1. Trimming removed 4 bases from V and 1 base from J; junction bases left unmatched: 15. The CDR3 consists of 18 residues. Germline V CDR1 and CDR2: MGHRA, YSYEKL.